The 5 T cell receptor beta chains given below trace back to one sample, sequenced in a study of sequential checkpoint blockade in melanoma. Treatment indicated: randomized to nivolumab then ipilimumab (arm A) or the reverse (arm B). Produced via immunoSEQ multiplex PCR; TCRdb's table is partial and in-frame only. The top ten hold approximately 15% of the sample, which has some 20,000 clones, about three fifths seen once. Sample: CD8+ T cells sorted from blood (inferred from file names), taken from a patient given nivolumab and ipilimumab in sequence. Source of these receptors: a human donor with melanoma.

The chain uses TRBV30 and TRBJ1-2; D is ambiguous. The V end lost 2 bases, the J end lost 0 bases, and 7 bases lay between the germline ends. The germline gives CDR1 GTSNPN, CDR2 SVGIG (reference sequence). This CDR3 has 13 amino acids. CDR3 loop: CAWSQSSNYGYTF. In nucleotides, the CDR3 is TGTGCCTGGAGTCAGTCTTCTAACTATGGCTACACCTTC.

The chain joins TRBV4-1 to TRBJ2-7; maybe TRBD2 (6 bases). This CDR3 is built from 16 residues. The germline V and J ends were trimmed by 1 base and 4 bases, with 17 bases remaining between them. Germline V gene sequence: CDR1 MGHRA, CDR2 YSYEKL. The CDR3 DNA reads TGCGCCAGCAGCCAAGTGCTCTCTAGCGCGGGGTACGAGCAGTACTTC. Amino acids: CASSQVLSSAGYEQYF.

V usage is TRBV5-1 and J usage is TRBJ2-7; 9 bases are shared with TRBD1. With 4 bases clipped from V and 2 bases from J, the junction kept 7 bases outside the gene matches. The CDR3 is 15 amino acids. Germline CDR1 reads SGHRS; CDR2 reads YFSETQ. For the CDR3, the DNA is TGCGCCAGCAGCCCGACCGGGACAGGGACCTACGAGCAGTACTTC. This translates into CASSPTGTGTYEQYF.

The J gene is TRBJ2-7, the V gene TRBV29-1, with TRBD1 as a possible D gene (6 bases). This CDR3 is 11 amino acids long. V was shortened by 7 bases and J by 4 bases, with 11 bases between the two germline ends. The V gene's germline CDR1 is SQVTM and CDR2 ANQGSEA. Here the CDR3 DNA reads TGCAGCGGGGTGCAGGGGTACGAGCAGTACTTC. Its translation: CSGVQGYEQYF.

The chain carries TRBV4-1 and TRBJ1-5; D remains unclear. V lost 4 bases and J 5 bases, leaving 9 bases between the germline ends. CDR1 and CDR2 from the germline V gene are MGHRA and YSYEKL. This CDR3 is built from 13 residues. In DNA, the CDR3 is TGCGCCAGCAGCCCCCGAGTCGATCAGCCCCAGCATTTT. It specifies CASSPRVDQPQHF.